This entry concerns a single T cell receptor (beta chain). Its antigen is still unknown. This sample was taken from a study of CD8 T cells in Susac syndrome. Broader study findings: The study's TCR sequencing and HLA analysis covered a relatively small number of individuals, and the study acknowledged this.

CD8+ and CD4+ T cells taken from blood had their TCR beta sequenced. In contrast to the negatively isolated CD8+ and CD4+ T cells, TEMRA cells were FACS-enriched. Per the germline V gene, CDR1 is GTSNPN and CDR2 is SVGIG (reference sequence). Trimming removed 0 bases from V and 2 bases from J, with 8 bases in between. The CDR3 has 14 amino acids. The RNA input was about 0.5 to 1 ug, and it was reverse transcribed with random hexamers. TCRdb reanalysed the immunoSEQ multiplex PCR reads using MiXCR and keeps one entry per CDR3 protein. The top ten clones hold 0.095% to 0.1% of a sample with around 130,000 distinct CDR3 sequences, 94% of them seen once.

This receptor was taken from a human donor in good health. The chain combines TRBV30 with TRBJ2-1, with D tentatively TRBD2 (6 bases). The sample was CD4+ T cells from PBMCs. CDR3 nucleotide sequence: TGTGCCTGGAGTGTGGGGGGACCCTACAATGAGCAGTTCTTC. Amino acids: CAWSVGGPYNEQFF.